This T cell receptor (beta chain) was captured in a study of CD8+CD57+ T cells in acquired aplastic anemia. Study-level information: On average, sorted CD4+ and CD8+ cells gave roughly 2.9 ug of DNA. The study, taken as a whole, reports: Simpson's diversity of CD8+ cells was not significantly different in patients compared with controls. The same twenty-nine CD8+ CDR3 sequences occurred in patients and in controls.

A note on this clonotype: Its antigen is not identified.

Only patients with CD8+CD57+ cell expansion on flow cytometry were chosen for sequencing. Severe acquired aplastic anemia affected all patients. The V gene's germline CDR1 is SNHLY and CDR2 FYNNEI. After removal of 7 bases from V and 3 bases from J, the junction contained 10 bases not matched to a gene. CDR3 length: 15 amino acids. Genomic DNA was employed as the template in profiling TCR beta VDJ and CDR3. TCRdb used MiXCR to reprocess the reads, holding one entry per CDR3 protein. The data contain 150,000 or so distinct CDR3 sequences, around half of them singletons. Input material: sorted CD4+, CD8+, or CD8+CD57+ T cells (not recorded which) from PBMCs. The chain carries TRBV2 and TRBJ2-7; 9 bases match TRBD2. The TCR sequence derives from a human donor with aplastic anemia. CDR3 residues: CASKNRAGGVYEQYF. CDR3 in DNA: TGTGCCAGCAAAAATCGGGCGGGAGGGGTCTACGAGCAGTACTTC.